This record concerns one TCR beta chain sequence. There is no known antigen for this receptor. Base qualities are missing; no much larger clone stands one base away. The data are from a study of cytomegalovirus exposure and HLA in healthy donors (dated by TCRdb to about 2017). With regard to the full study: An earlier analysis of about 530 of the donors reported 250 to 300 Gb of sequence data and roughly 120 million unique TCR beta sequences obtained from around 190 million T cells. About five DR-DQ haplotypes were treated as single units for association and clustering because of strong linkage in the cohort. An early release that covered about 600 HLA-typed donors contained approximately 320 gigabases of sequencing data and 65 million to 100 million unique TCR sequences. All discovery cohort repertoires had been generated on a single sequencing platform. The study was designed to test whether signatures of past pathogen exposure could be identified by cataloging public T cell receptors. A later analysis re-examined previously published TCR beta repertoires from more than 650 donors and added high-resolution HLA genotyping to investigate patterns of TCR occurrence. In addition to the first cohort of approximately 650 subjects, a separate validation cohort of approximately 110 different subjects was used. An earlier analysis of several hundred of the donors applied high-throughput TCR beta sequencing to assess whether each TCR beta V gene segment acted as functional or pseudogenic. Using immunosequencing, the study profiled T cell repertoires from 666 subjects and related those repertoires to cytomegalovirus serostatus. To predict cytomegalovirus infection status, the study combined high-throughput TCR immunosequencing, statistical association of individual TCRs with disease status, and machine learning. The later analysis used no new phenotypic data to find candidate immune exposures, relying instead on TCR beta sequences and their occurrence across donors. Alongside the repertoire data, information on donor age, sex, ethnicity and CMV serostatus was compiled. A later genetic analysis took genome-wide SNP genotypes for about 55% of the roughly 670 donors and used that subset as a discovery cohort. The number of typed donors differed by locus: roughly 620-630 for A, B, C, DRB1 and DQB1; approximately 520 for DQA1; some 590 for DPA1; and 450 to 480 for DPB1. On average, approximately 250,000 unique TCR beta nucleotide sequences were sequenced per donor among 300 to 500 genotyped donors of the cohort, with roughly 18% of those sequences being non-productive. Class I and class II HLA loci were covered by the typing at four-digit resolution. Of the 300 to 400 genotyped donors, roughly 85% fell in the genetic ancestry cluster associated with self-reported Caucasian donors.

The cohort consisted of fewer than 700 healthy bone marrow donors. All cohort members were sampled while nominally healthy, although unrecorded immune exposures were likely present. The donor tested CMV seronegative and was one of the 352 seronegative cohort members. A peripheral blood sample was collected from each donor, and TCR beta sequencing was performed on peripheral blood mononuclear cells. Genomic DNA was extracted from the blood cell samples with the Qiagen DNeasy Blood Extraction Kit. What the study reported, not specific to this receptor: Linkage disequilibrium might explain the correlated functional status among segregating V segments, but an unknown experimental factor could not be ruled out. Strong co-occurrence of HLA alleles, especially DR and DQ, made assigning TCR associations to individual alleles difficult. Compared with the approximately 600-donor mean, donors in an Asian-associated ancestry cluster had fewer N-insertions in productive TCRs, according to a later genetic analysis. A further reported finding was that TCR beta sequences accurately predicted the HLA-A and HLA-B alleles for most subjects in the first cohort. An association between a missense DCLRE1C variant and V-gene and J-gene trimming of TCR beta chains was found in a later genetic analysis and replicated in an independent cohort. It was suggested by the authors that the approach could potentially be generalized to other disease states and immunological phenotypes. Because some donors lacked HLA typing at each locus, the association tests relied only on the typed subset. A total of 150 to 200 TCR beta chains were listed by the study as associated with cytomegalovirus. While some public TCRs were present in many individuals, most TCR sequences turned up only very rarely across donors. Because counts were too low, seventeen rarely observed V segments, including chromosome 9 orphons, were excluded from the earlier analysis of some 590 of the donors. According to a later analysis, TCR association rates differed among HLA loci, with DRB1 alleles showing the most associated TCRs and HLA-C alleles showing the fewest. In a later analysis, several top co-occurrence clusters were reported to appear linked to parvovirus B19, influenza, CMV and Epstein-Barr virus. The sequencing pipeline was judged likely to have produced a cluster of highly shared sequence variants as a technical artifact. In a later analysis, HLA-associated TCR beta chains showed more clonal expansion and lower generation probabilities than non-associated chains that were equally common. In this cohort, only TCR beta chains were sequenced, and detectable features were limited by the absence of alpha or paired-chain data. In an earlier analysis of about 600 of the donors, most TCR beta V segments appeared in productive rearrangements about 87% or about 30% of the time, broadly matching IMGT annotations. In vitro tests confirmed that a few of the cytomegalovirus-associated TCR beta chains recognize cytomegalovirus antigens. CMV serostatus was the only immune exposure information available for the cohort. Roughly uniform sequencing depth across donors was assumed in presence/absence analyses, although this assumption may not hold. In a later analysis, most CMV-associated TCR beta chains were found to appear HLA-restricted, with HLA associations seemingly driven largely by CMV exposure. A later analysis associated around 16,000 TCR beta sequences with specific HLA alleles at a false discovery rate of 0.05. The classifier was reported to diagnose cytomegalovirus status with high specificity and sensitivity in both the original cohort and the validation cohort.

The protocol used for the library was the immunoSEQ multiplex PCR assay. For the multiplex PCR, a mixture combining 60 forward primers for TCR Vbeta segments and 13 reverse primers for TCR Jbeta segments was used. A multiplex PCR assay on genomic DNA amplified the CDR3 region of rearranged TCR beta genes. The amplified TCR beta libraries were sequenced on the Illumina HiSeq System as 87-base-pair reads. As for how the authors treated the data: A later analysis tallied roughly 80 million unique TCR beta chains across the 660 or so repertoires, and around 9.9 million of those chains were shared by two or more donors. To remove PCR and sequencing errors, raw reads were error-corrected and collapsed into unique sequences using a nearest-neighbor algorithm that merged closely related sequences. CDR3 sequences were aligned to IMGT reference sequences to assign V, D and J gene segments. For a sequence to be retained, a match of at least six nucleotides to both a V gene segment and a J gene segment was required. A rearrangement was called productive if the CDR3 had no stop codons and remained in frame with V and J, and every other rearrangement was called non-productive. Following IMGT convention, CDR3 was defined as the stretch from the second conserved V-encoded cysteine to the conserved J-encoded phenylalanine. The earlier analysis of approximately 590 of the donors excluded any sequence lacking an unambiguous match to a single V gene segment. In an earlier analysis of 587 of the donors, a V segment was called functional when productive rearrangements were above 56.7%, and segregating when the standard deviation between donors exceeded 5%. A statistical classification framework was developed to diagnose cytomegalovirus status using the catalog of TCR beta chain sequences. V and J gene assignment, in a later analysis, came from comparing TCR nucleotide sequences with IMGT/GENE-DB human TR gene sequences. A later analysis assigned CDR3 sequences and most-parsimonious VDJ recombination scenarios with the TCRdist pipeline. In a later analysis, each TCR beta chain was defined by its CDR3 amino acid sequence together with its V-gene family, and reads lacking a unique V-gene family were excluded. To address suspected cross-contamination and a sequencing artifact, a later analysis removed approximately 600 highly shared, low-generation-probability nucleotide sequences. In a later analysis, a clonal expansion index for each public chain was calculated from normalized within-repertoire ranks of inferred template counts. In a later analysis, generation probabilities were computed using a VDJ recombination model fitted to out-of-frame rearrangements, and the results were checked against IGoR. In a later analysis, TCR-TCR, TCR-HLA and TCR-CMV co-occurrence was scored with hypergeometric tests, and a repertoire-size bias correction was applied to TCR pairs. To estimate false discovery rates, a later analysis permuted the HLA or CMV assignments 20 times. In a later analysis, co-occurring TCRs were grouped using DBSCAN, and TCRdist sequence similarity was added for clustering within HLA-allele-positive subsets. Co-occurrence clustering excluded repertoires with fewer than 30,000 or more than 120,000 public chains, plus five with anomalous nucleotide sharing. Not all clones reach the TCRdb copy of this immuneACCESS table, which keeps in-frame sequences only. Checked studies attribute under half of the gap to unresolved V genes and leave the rest unexplained. That table is the source of V, J and clone size, and D and trimming were worked out from the DNA. Recorded for this sample are under 250,000 clones; roughly 85% of them occurred a single time. The ten largest clonotypes hold approximately 2.4% of the sample.

This clonotype originated in a woman aged 45-65 years in good health and CMV-seronegative. Sequencing used PBMCs.

The DNA sequence is as follows: TGCGCCAGCAGCCAAGCGGTGGGGGGGACTGGAAACACCATATATTTT. It specifies CASSQAVGGTGNTIYF. The receptor chain draws on TRBV4-1 and TRBJ1-3, and the D gene may be TRBD1, 5 bases matching. CDR3 length: 16 amino acids, cysteine to phenylalanine. The kept DNA is CDR3 alone, 48 bases in frame from the first base. CDR1 and CDR2 are read off the germline V gene as MGHRA and YSYEKL. V gives up 1 base and J gives up 2 bases, and the segment between their germline ends measures 12 bases.